This T cell receptor (beta chain) was found in a study of identical twins. The study's findings and limits: Conclusions were based on cross-sectional statistical analysis, without following the same donors. Within monozygotic twins, out-of-frame TCR alpha sharing was underestimated by the models.

Germline CDR1 is SGHRS and CDR2 is YFSETQ. This CDR3 contains 15 residues. With 4 bases clipped from V and 4 bases from J, the junction kept 8 bases outside the gene matches. Everyone who donated was a healthy Caucasian. Via MiXCR, TCRdb re-called the 5' RACE reads, giving one row per CDR3 protein. The sample has under 900,000 distinct CDR3 sequences, roughly 18% seen once. On this clonotype: Its specificity is not known.

These records were also assigned to another study, of T cells expressing NK-cell markers.

The sample comprised PBMCs. The sequence derives from a woman aged 18-30 years in good health. This chain uses TRBV5-1 with TRBJ1-3; 7 positions match TRBD1. This CDR3 is CASSPGQQSGNTIYF. CDR3 nucleotides: TGCGCCAGCAGCCCGGGACAGCAATCCGGAAACACCATATATTTT.